This T cell receptor (beta chain) was recorded in a study of CD8 T cells in ankylosing spondylitis. This clonotype was seen ten or more times. Trimming left V 0 bases short and J 6 bases short, with 15 bases between. The CDR3 totals 14 residues. Germline CDR1 reads GTSNPN; CDR2 reads SVGIG (reference sequence). TCRdb fed the 5' RACE reads into MiXCR, producing one record per CDR3 protein. The sample consists of approximately 250,000 distinct CDR3 sequences, less than 9.5% of them appearing once. The origin of this receptor is a female donor with ankylosing spondylitis or in good health (not recorded which). The chain uses TRBV30 and TRBJ2-7; possible D gene TRBD2, 6 bases. Sequencing was carried out using blood, either unsorted or a sorted T cell fraction (not recorded which). DNA of the CDR3: TGTGCCTGGAGTGTCCCCTCGGACTATGCCGAGCAGTACTTC. Amino acids: CAWSVPSDYAEQYF.